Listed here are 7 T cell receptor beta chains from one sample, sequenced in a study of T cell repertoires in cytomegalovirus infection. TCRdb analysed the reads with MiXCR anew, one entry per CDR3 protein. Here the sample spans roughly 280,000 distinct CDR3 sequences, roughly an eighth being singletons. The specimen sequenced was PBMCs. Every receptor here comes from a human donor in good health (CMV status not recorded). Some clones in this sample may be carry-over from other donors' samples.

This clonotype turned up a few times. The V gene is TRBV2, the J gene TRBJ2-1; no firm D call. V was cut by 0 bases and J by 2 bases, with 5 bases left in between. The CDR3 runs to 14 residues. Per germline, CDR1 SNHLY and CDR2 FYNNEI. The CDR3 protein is CASSEAGTYNEQFF. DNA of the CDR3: TGTGCCAGCAGTGAAGCGGGGACCTACAATGAGCAGTTCTTC.

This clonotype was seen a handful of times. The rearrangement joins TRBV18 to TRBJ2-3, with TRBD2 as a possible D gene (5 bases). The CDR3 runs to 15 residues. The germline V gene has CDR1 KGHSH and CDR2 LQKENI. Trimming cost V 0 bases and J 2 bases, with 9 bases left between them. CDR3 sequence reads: CASSPPGATTDTQYF. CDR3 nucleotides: TGTGCCAGCTCACCACCGGGAGCAACCACAGATACGCAGTATTTT.

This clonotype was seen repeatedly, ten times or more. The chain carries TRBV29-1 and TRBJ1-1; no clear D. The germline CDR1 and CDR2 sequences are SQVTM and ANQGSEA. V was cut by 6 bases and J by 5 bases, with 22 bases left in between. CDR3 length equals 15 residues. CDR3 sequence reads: CSVQRDFSGRTEAFF. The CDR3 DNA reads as TGCAGCGTCCAGCGGGATTTTTCTGGGCGGACTGAAGCTTTCTTT.

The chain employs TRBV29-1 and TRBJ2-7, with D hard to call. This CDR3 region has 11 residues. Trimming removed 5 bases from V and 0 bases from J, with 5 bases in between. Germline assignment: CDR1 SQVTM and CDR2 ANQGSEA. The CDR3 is CSVINSYEQYF. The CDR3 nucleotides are TGCAGCGTTATTAACTCCTACGAGCAGTACTTC.

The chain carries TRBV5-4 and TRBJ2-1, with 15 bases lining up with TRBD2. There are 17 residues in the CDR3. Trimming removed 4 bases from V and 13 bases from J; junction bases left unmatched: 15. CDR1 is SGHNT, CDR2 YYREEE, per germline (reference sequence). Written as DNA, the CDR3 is TGTGCCAGCAGCGTGGAGGGAGGACTAGCGGGGGGGATTGCTCAGTTCTTC. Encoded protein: CASSVEGGLAGGIAQFF.

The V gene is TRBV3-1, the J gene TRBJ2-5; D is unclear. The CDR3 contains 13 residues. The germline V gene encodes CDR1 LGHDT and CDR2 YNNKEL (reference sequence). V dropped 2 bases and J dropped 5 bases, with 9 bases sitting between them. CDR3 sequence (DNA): TGTGCCAGCAGCCAACCGACCGTCGAGACCCAGTACTTC. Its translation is CASSQPTVETQYF.

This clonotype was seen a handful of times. Written as DNA, the CDR3 is TGTGCCAGTAGACCCCCGGGACAGCGAAATGAAAAACTGTTTTTT. Translated, it gives CASRPPGQRNEKLFF. The chain couples TRBV19 to TRBJ1-4; 7 nucleotides line up with TRBD1. V lost 6 bases, J lost 5 bases, and 9 bases stayed unmatched. The CDR3 consists of 15 residues. Germline V lookup: CDR1 LNHDA, CDR2 SQIVND (reference sequence). The variable domain in full, with the rest retrieved from reference TRBV19 and TRBJ1-4, is DGGITQSPKYLFRKEGQNVTLSCEQNLNHDAMYWYRQDPGQGLRLIYYSQIVNDFQKGDIAEGYSVSREKKESFPLTVTSAQKNPTAFYLCASRPPGQRNEKLFFGSGTQLSVL.